The 28 T cell receptor beta chains below come from one sample, sequenced in a study of T cells in Graves' hyperthyroidism and ophthalmopathy. RNA transcripts were the template for amplifying TCR beta CDR3 regions. The TCR CDR3 was amplified in a first-round RT-PCR using the HTBI primer set. TCRdb reprocessed the multiplex PCR reads via MiXCR and lists one record per CDR3 protein. The table shows just under 750,000 distinct CDR3 sequences, with under 45% occurring only once. Input material: blood. These receptors were collected from a woman aged 40 to 50 with Graves' hyperthyroidism.

V gene TRBV10-3 combines with J gene TRBJ2-2; the D gene could be TRBD1 or TRBD2 (6 bases each). Germline lookup yields CDR1 ENHRY and CDR2 SYGVKD. The CDR3 covers 14 residues. V gave up 11 bases and J gave up 4 bases, with 17 bases separating them. The CDR3 DNA is TGTGCCCTAGGAGGGGGTTCGAGCACCGGGGAGCTGTTTTTT. It codes for CALGGGSSTGELFF.

The genes are TRBV7-3 and TRBJ2-7, with 7 bases lining up with TRBD1. CDR1 is SGHTA and CDR2 is FQGTGA in the germline V gene. CDR3 length: 16 residues. Trimming removed 2 bases from V and 7 bases from J; junction bases left unmatched: 14. The CDR3 region has the DNA TGTGCCAGCAGCTTATACGGGGACAGCTCCTACAATGAGCAGTACTTC. This sequence encodes CASSLYGDSSYNEQYF.

Many counts were recorded for this clonotype. DNA for the CDR3: TGTGCCAGCAGCCGAGGGTACAGGTCTTTTAATGAAAAACTGTTTTTT. Its protein is CASSRGYRSFNEKLFF. The rearrangement links TRBV7-2 to TRBJ1-4; TRBD1 might be the D (5 bases). Between the trimmed V and J ends, which lost 5 bases and 4 bases, there was a span of 17 bases. This CDR3 region has 16 residues. Germline assignment: CDR1 SGHTA and CDR2 FQGNSA.

This clonotype appeared many times. The CDR3 protein is CASSVRASYEQYF. The CDR3 DNA sequence: TGTGCCAGCAGCGTCCGGGCCTCCTACGAGCAGTACTTC. The chain has TRBV9 and TRBJ2-7; D remains ambiguous. CDR1 is SGDLS, CDR2 YYNGEE, per germline. The CDR3 covers 13 residues. The V end was cut by 2 bases, the J end by 0 bases, with 6 bases between. The variable domain in full, with the rest retrieved from reference TRBV9 and TRBJ2-7, is DSGVTQTPKHLITATGQRVTLRCSPRSGDLSVYWYQQSLDQGLQFLIQYYNGEERAKGNILERFSAQQFPDLHSELNLSSLELGDSALYFCASSVRASYEQYFGPGTRLTVT.

There are many counts of this clonotype. The chain couples TRBV11-3 to TRBJ1-4, with unresolved D. The CDR3 length is 11 residues. V gave up 5 bases and J gave up 8 bases, with 6 bases separating them. The V gene's germline CDR1 is SGHNT and CDR2 YENEEA. The CDR3 DNA is TGTGCCAGCAGCCCCAGCGAAAAACTGTTTTTT. Its translation is CASSPSEKLFF.

This CDR3 is CASSPIGQVRYEQYF. CDR3 in DNA: TGTGCCAGCAGCCCTATCGGACAGGTTAGGTACGAGCAGTACTTC. V and J are TRBV14 and TRBJ2-7, with TRBD1 identical over 7 bases. The CDR3 is made up of 15 amino acids. Trimming took 4 bases from V and 4 from J; bases not matched to a gene: 10. Germline CDR1 and CDR2: SGHDN and FVKESK. Full variable domain (missing parts from reference TRBV14 and TRBJ2-7): EAGVTQFPSHSVIEKGQTVTLRCDPISGHDNLYWYRRVMGKEIKFLLHFVKESKQDESGMPNNRFLAERTGGTYSTLKVQPAELEDSGVYFCASSPIGQVRYEQYFGPGTRLTVT.

As to this clonotype: Given a much more abundant clone one base away, this may be a read error. V and J are TRBV7-2 and TRBJ2-6, with 7 positions matching TRBD1. Looked up from germline, CDR1 is SGHTA and CDR2 is FQGNSA. CDR3 length: 17 amino acids. CDR3 loop: CASSLWDSLLGSNVLTF. In DNA form, the CDR3 reads TGTGCCAGCAGCTTATGGGACAGCCTCCTTGGGTCCAACGTCCTGACTTTC.

This clonotype was detected only once. At one end the junction does not follow the germline gene, possibly because of a read error. The chain employs TRBV10-2 and TRBJ2-7; D unresolved. This CDR3 spans 14 amino acids. In germline, CDR1 is WSHSY, CDR2 SAAADI. The CDR3 sequence: CASSQPAASYEQYF. CDR3 bases: TGTGCCAGCAGCCAGCCAGCCGCCTCCTACGAGCAGTACTTC.

This clonotype has a handful of counts. V and J are TRBV14 and TRBJ2-5; D is unclear. V was trimmed by 7 bases and J by 4 bases, leaving 10 bases between them. CDR3 length: 12 amino acids. Germline V lookup: CDR1 SGHDN, CDR2 FVKESK. CDR3 region: CASISVGETQYF. The CDR3 DNA reads TGTGCCAGCATCTCAGTGGGAGAGACCCAGTACTTC.

J is TRBJ1-2 and V is TRBV4-3; 9 nucleotides align to TRBD1. The CDR3 is 16 amino acids. Germline V lookup: CDR1 LGHNA, CDR2 YSLEER. V lost 4 bases, J lost 7 bases, and 13 bases stayed unmatched. The CDR3 loop reads CASSRQRGQGLGGYTF. CDR3 DNA sequence: TGCGCCAGCAGCCGACAACGCGGACAGGGGCTAGGTGGCTACACCTTC.

This clonotype showed up many times. The chain links TRBV6-4 to TRBJ1-2; a possible D gene is TRBD1 (6 bases). V was shortened by 6 bases and J by 4 bases, with 12 bases between the two germline ends. This CDR3 is built from 13 residues. The germline CDR1 and CDR2 sequences are MRHNA and SNTAGT. The CDR3, as DNA: TGTGCCAGCAGGAAAACAGGGAGCTATGGCTACACCTTC. It codes for CASRKTGSYGYTF.

V usage is TRBV14 and J usage is TRBJ1-2; possibly TRBD1 for D (5 bases). Germline lookup yields CDR1 SGHDN and CDR2 FVKESK. Trimming left V 4 bases short and J 8 bases short, with 17 bases between. The CDR3 is made up of 14 amino acids. CDR3 sequence (DNA): TGTGCCAGCAGCCCGATGGGTGATCAGGGAGGCTACACCTTC. It codes for CASSPMGDQGGYTF.

This clonotype occurred many times. The chain recombines TRBV10-3 with TRBJ1-1; maybe TRBD1 (6 bases). The V end lost 6 bases, the J end lost 3 bases, and 11 bases lay between the germline ends. This CDR3 region has 13 residues. CDR1 and CDR2 (germline): ENHRY, SYGVKD. In DNA form, the CDR3 reads TGTGCCATCAGGACGGACAGTTACACTGAAGCTTTCTTT. Protein product: CAIRTDSYTEAFF.

This clonotype was seen ten or more times. The chain joins TRBV2 to TRBJ1-1; a weak D match, TRBD1 (6 bases). Germline CDR1 reads SNHLY; CDR2 reads FYNNEI. V was cut by 3 bases and J by 4 bases, with 24 bases left in between. This CDR3 has 18 residues. CDR3 DNA sequence: TGTGCCAGCAGTGACCGTGGGGGCAGGGGTCTAGGACGCACTGAAGCTTTCTTT. This sequence encodes CASSDRGGRGLGRTEAFF.

This clonotype has just one count. A much larger clonotype is one base distant, so this may be a read error. The rearrangement links TRBV6-5 to TRBJ1-2; D not certain. The CDR3 runs to 13 residues. In germline, CDR1 is MNHEY, CDR2 SVGAGI. CDR3 region: CTSSYSVSTGYTF. DNA for the CDR3: TGTACCAGCAGTTACTCAGTCAGCACTGGCTACACCTTC.

This clonotype has a handful of counts. This chain joins TRBV6-5 and TRBJ2-2; D remains unclear. Trimming shortened V by 5 bases and J by 6 bases, and 7 bases separated the two germline ends. The CDR3 totals 12 residues. Germline CDR1 reads MNHEY; CDR2 reads SVGAGI. CDR3 nucleotides: TGTGCCAGCAGTGATAGCCCCGGGGAGCTGTTTTTT. Protein: CASSDSPGELFF.

The chain employs TRBV6-1 and TRBJ1-5; D ambiguous. Trimming stripped 3 bases from V and 4 bases from J, with 22 bases between. Germline V CDR1 and CDR2: MNHNS, SASEGT. This CDR3 is 18 amino acids long. CDR3 coding DNA: TGTGCCAGCAGTGAGGGTTCGGGTTGGCAGTCGGAAAATCAGCCCCAGCATTTT. Encoded protein: CASSEGSGWQSENQPQHF.

This clonotype showed up many times. This chain joins TRBV12-3 or TRBV12-4 and TRBJ1-3; D possibly corresponds to TRBD1 (6 bases). CDR3 length: 12 amino acids. V lost 6 bases to trimming and J lost 4 bases, with 7 bases between them. Written as DNA, the CDR3 is TGTGCCAGCAGAGGACAGGGAAACACCATATATTTT. Protein product: CASRGQGNTIYF.

This clonotype was observed at least ten times. This chain connects TRBV4-1 to TRBJ1-5; no clear D gene. Germline V gene sequence: CDR1 MGHRA, CDR2 YSYEKL. Trimming left V 4 bases short and J 6 bases short, with 10 bases between. This CDR3 is built from 13 residues. The DNA of the CDR3 is TGCGCCAGCAGCCTTACGAATTCTCAGCCCCAGCATTTT. It is translated as CASSLTNSQPQHF.

This clonotype was observed at least ten times. CDR3 loop: CSVEGGTVMNTEAFF. The CDR3 nucleotides are TGCAGCGTTGAAGGCGGGACGGTTATGAACACTGAAGCTTTCTTT. The V call is TRBV29-1, the J call TRBJ1-1, with D possibly TRBD1 on 5 matching bases. CDR1 SQVTM and CDR2 ANQGSEA come from the germline V gene. V was cut by 1 base and J by 0 bases, with 12 bases left in between. The CDR3 sequence is 15 residues long.

This clonotype was found a few times. The DNA of the CDR3 is TGTGCCAGCAGTGGTTTTGAGCAGGGGCCTCATGGCTACACCTTC. Its protein product is CASSGFEQGPHGYTF. The rearrangement uses TRBV2 and TRBJ1-2, with D possibly matching TRBD1 (6 bases). Germline lookup yields CDR1 SNHLY and CDR2 FYNNEI. The CDR3 extends over 15 amino acids. Trimming took 4 bases from V and 6 from J, leaving 18 bases between them.

To note about this clonotype: Just one base apart from a much larger clone, this may be a read error. The chain links TRBV9 to TRBJ1-4, with D uncertain. CDR1 is SGDLS, CDR2 YYNGEE, per germline. V gave up 4 bases and J gave up 5 bases, with 15 bases separating them. CDR3 size: 15 residues. The CDR3 loop is CASSTRGEGNEKLFF. The CDR3 DNA reads as TGTGCCAGCAGCACCCGCGGGGAAGGAAATGAAAAACTGTTTTTT.

This clonotype was seen at least ten times. The chain employs TRBV11-3 and TRBJ1-6; the match to TRBD1 covers 8 bases. After removal of 5 bases from V and 7 bases from J, the junction contained 7 bases not matched to a gene. Germline V gene data show CDR1 as SGHNT and CDR2 as YENEEA. This CDR3 contains 15 residues. CDR3 loop: CASSPRQGRNSPLHF. In DNA form, the CDR3 reads TGTGCCAGCAGCCCTCGACAGGGGCGAAATTCACCCCTCCACTTT.

V is TRBV11-3 and J is TRBJ2-7, with D unclear. The CDR3 consists of 13 residues. CDR1 is SGHNT, CDR2 YENEEA, per germline. Trimming cost V 4 bases and J 5 bases, with 12 bases left between them. CDR3 in amino acids: CASSSTRANEQYF. The CDR3 DNA reads as TGTGCCAGCAGCTCCACTCGGGCGAACGAGCAGTACTTC.

The chain has TRBV24-1 and TRBJ2-5; TRBD2 is a possible D gene (6 bases). This CDR3 comprises 16 residues. CDR1 and CDR2 from the germline V gene are KGHDR and SFDVKD. Trimming shortened V by 11 bases and J by 2 bases, and 23 bases separated the two germline ends. The CDR3 DNA reads TGTGCCAGCGGGAATTATCGGGCACCTACACAAGAGACCCAGTACTTC. Protein: CASGNYRAPTQETQYF.

The chain joins TRBV10-3 to TRBJ2-5; D is uncertain. Between the trimmed V and J ends, which lost 0 bases and 1 base, there was a span of 6 bases. The CDR3 is 14 residues long. CDR1 and CDR2 from the germline V gene are ENHRY and SYGVKD. CDR3 sequence (DNA): TGTGCCATCAGTGAGTCTACAGTCCAAGAGACCCAGTACTTC. Protein sequence: CAISESTVQETQYF.

Regarding this clonotype: At one end the junction does not follow the germline gene, possibly because of a read error. The chain recombines TRBV5-5 with TRBJ1-6; no firm D call. The CDR3 is 14 residues long. Germline-derived CDR1 and CDR2 are SGHKS and YYEKEE (reference sequence). The CDR3 DNA follows: TGTGCCAGCAGTTTGGAATTTGGGGTTTCACCCCTCCACTTT. Protein: CASSLEFGVSPLHF.

Many counts were recorded for this clonotype. The chain carries TRBV20-1 and TRBJ2-7; D not resolved. Germline-derived CDR1 and CDR2 are DFQATT and SNEGSKA (reference sequence). The CDR3 length is 15 residues. The germline V and J ends were trimmed by 4 bases and 4 bases, with 20 bases remaining between them. Here the CDR3 reads CSATHSGSAVYEQYF. CDR3 coding DNA: TGCAGTGCTACCCACTCCGGTTCTGCCGTATACGAGCAGTACTTC.